This T cell receptor (beta chain) was captured by sequencing in a study of T cells in Graves' hyperthyroidism and ophthalmopathy. Germline assignment: CDR1 MGHRA and CDR2 YSYEKL. This CDR3 has 15 amino acids. V dropped 5 bases and J dropped 7; count of bases not matched to a gene: 6. Amplification targeted TCR beta CDR3 regions from RNA transcripts. A set of HTBI primers served as the primers for a first-round RT-PCR of the TCR CDR3. TCRdb itself ran the multiplex PCR reads through MiXCR, one entry per CDR3 protein. The table lists a few hundred thousand distinct CDR3 sequences, around 13% of them singletons. Clinical symptoms, serum thyroxine, TRAb, thyroid ultrasound and orbital computed tomography informed diagnoses.

The receptor was derived from a woman aged 40-49 years with Graves' ophthalmopathy. This rearrangement joins TRBV4-1 to TRBJ2-1; 12 bases line up with TRBD1. The sequenced sample was blood. The CDR3 DNA sequence: TGCGCCAGCAGCTCGGGACAGGGGGCTTGGAATGAGCAGTTCTTC. Amino acid sequence: CASSSGQGAWNEQFF.